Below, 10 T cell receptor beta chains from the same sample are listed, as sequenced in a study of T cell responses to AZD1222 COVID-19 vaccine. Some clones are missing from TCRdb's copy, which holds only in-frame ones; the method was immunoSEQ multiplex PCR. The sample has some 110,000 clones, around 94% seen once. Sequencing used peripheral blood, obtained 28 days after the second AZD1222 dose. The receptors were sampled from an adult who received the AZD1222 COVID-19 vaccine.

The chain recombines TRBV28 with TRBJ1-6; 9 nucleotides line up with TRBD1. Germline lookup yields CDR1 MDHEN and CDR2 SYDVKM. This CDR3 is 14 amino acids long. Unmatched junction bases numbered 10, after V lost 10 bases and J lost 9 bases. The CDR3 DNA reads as TGTGCCACCATTACCGGGACAGGGAGTTCACCCCTCCACTTT. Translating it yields CATITGTGSSPLHF.

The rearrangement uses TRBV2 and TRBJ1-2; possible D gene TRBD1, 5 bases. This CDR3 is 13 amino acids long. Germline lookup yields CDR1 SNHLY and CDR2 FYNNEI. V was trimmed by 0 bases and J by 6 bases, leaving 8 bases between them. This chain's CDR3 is CASSEAQVNGYTF. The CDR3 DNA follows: TGTGCCAGCAGTGAAGCACAGGTGAATGGCTACACCTTC.

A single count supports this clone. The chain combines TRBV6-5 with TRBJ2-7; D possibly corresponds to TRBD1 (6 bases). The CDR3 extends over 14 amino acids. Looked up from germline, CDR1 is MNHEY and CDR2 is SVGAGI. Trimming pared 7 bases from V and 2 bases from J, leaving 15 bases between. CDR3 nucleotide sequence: TGTGCCAGCAACCCGACAGGCGAAGCCTACGAGCAGTACTTC. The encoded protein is CASNPTGEAYEQYF.

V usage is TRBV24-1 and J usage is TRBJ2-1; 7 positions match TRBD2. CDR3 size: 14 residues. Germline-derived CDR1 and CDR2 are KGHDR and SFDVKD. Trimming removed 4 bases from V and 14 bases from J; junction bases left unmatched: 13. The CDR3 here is CATSETSLGGREFF. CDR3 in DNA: TGTGCCACCAGTGAAACGAGCTTGGGGGGGAGGGAGTTCTTC.

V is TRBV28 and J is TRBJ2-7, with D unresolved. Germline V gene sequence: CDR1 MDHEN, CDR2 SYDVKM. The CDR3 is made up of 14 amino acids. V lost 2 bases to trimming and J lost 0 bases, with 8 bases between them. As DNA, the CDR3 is TGTGCCAGCAGTTTAAGTGCCACCTCCTACGAGCAGTACTTC. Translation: CASSLSATSYEQYF.

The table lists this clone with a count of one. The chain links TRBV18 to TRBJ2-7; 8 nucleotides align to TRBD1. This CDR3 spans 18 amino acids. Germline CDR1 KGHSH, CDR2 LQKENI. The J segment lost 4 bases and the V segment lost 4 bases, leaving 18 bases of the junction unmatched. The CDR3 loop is CASSQKGGSGGLSYEQYF. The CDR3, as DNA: TGTGCCAGCTCACAGAAGGGAGGTTCAGGGGGCTTGTCTTACGAGCAGTACTTC.

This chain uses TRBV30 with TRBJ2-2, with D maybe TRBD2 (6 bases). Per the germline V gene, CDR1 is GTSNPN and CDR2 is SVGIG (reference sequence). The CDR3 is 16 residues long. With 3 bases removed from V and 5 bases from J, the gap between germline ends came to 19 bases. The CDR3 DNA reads TGTGCCTGGAGCCTTTCTAGCGACCCGAGGACCGGGGAGCTGTTTTTT. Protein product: CAWSLSSDPRTGELFF.

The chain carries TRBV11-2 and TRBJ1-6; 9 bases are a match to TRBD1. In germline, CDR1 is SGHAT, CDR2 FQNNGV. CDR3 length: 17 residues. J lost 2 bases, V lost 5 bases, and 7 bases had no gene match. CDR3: CASSQGQGSPYNSPLHF. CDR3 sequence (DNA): TGTGCCAGCAGCCAAGGACAGGGGTCGCCCTATAATTCACCCCTCCACTTT. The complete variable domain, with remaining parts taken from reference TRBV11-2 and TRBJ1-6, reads EAGVAQSPRYKIIEKRQSVAFWCNPISGHATLYWYQQILGQGPKLLIQFQNNGVVDDSQLPKDRFSAERLKGVDSTLKIQPAKLEDSAVYLCASSQGQGSPYNSPLHFGNGTRLTVT.

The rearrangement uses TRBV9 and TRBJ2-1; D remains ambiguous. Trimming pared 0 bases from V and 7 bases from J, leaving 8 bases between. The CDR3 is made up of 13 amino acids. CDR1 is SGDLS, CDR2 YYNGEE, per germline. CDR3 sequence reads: CASSVVDGNEQFF. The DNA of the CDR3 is TGTGCCAGCAGCGTAGTGGATGGGAATGAGCAGTTCTTC.

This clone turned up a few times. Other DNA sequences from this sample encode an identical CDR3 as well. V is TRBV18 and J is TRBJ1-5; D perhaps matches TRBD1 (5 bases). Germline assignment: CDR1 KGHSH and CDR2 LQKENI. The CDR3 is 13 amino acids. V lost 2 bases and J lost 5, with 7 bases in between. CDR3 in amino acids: CASSPLGDQPQHF. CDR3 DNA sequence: TGTGCCAGCTCACCATTGGGGGATCAGCCCCAGCATTTT.